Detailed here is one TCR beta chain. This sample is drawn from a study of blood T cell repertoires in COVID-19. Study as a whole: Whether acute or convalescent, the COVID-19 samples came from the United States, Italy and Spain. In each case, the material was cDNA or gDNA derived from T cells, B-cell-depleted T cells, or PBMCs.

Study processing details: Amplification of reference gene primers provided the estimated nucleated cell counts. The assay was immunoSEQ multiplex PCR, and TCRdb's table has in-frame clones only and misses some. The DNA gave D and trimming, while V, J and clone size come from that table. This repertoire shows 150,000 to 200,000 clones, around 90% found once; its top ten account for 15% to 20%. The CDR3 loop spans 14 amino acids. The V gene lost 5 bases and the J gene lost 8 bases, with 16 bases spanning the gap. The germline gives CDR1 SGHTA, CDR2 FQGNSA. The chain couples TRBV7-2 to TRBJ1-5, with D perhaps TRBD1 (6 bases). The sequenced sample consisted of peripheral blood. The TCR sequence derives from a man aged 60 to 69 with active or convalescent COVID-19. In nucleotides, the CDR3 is TGTGCCAGCAGCCTACAGGGAGGGGAAGAGCCCCAGCATTTT. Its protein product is CASSLQGGEEPQHF.